This T cell receptor beta chain was recovered during a study of cytomegalovirus exposure and HLA in healthy donors (dated by TCRdb to the late 2010s). Concerning the study at large: According to an earlier analysis of 587 of the donors, about 179 million T cells yielded 90 million to 130 million unique TCR beta sequences and about 280 Gb of sequence data. An early release that covered fewer than 800 HLA-typed donors contained about 300 gigabases of sequencing data and around 80 million unique TCR sequences. The genetic ancestry cluster associated with self-reported Caucasian donors included roughly 84% of the approximately 410 genotyped donors. The study aimed to test whether signatures of past pathogen exposure could be identified by cataloging public T cell receptors. The study used immunosequencing to profile the T cell repertoires of under 700 subjects and linked those repertoires to cytomegalovirus serostatus. Along with the roughly 670-subject first cohort, a separate validation cohort of approximately 110 different subjects was used. The study combined high-throughput TCR immunosequencing, statistical association of individual TCRs with disease status, and machine learning to predict cytomegalovirus infection status. To study patterns of TCR occurrence, a later analysis re-analyzed previously published TCR beta repertoires from more than 550 donors and added high-resolution HLA genotyping. Rather than drawing on any new phenotypic data, the later analysis identified candidate immune exposures from TCR beta sequences and the way those sequences occurred across donors. In an earlier analysis of 550 to 700 of the donors, high-throughput TCR beta sequencing was used to judge whether each TCR beta V gene segment behaved as functional or pseudogenic. Donor age, sex, ethnicity and CMV serostatus were collected together with the repertoire data. A later genetic analysis took genome-wide SNP genotypes for 398 of the 666 donors and used that subset as a discovery cohort. All discovery cohort repertoires had been generated using a single sequencing platform. Class I and class II HLA loci were covered by the typing at four-digit resolution. The number of typed donors differed by locus: about 620-630 for A, B, C, DRB1 and DQB1; 500 to 550 for DQA1; 606 for DPA1; and 400 to 480 for DPB1. Four or five DR-DQ haplotypes were handled as single units for association and clustering because linkage in the cohort was strong. On average, roughly 250,000 unique TCR beta nucleotide sequences were sequenced per donor among 398 genotyped donors of the cohort, with roughly 18% of those sequences being non-productive.

Note on this clone: Its antigen remains unidentified. Base qualities are not recorded, but no much larger clone differs from it by a single base.

Including the terminal cysteine and phenylalanine, the CDR3 comprises 17 residues. Only the CDR3 region is kept as DNA, spanning 51 bases read in frame from base 1. According to the germline V gene (reference sequence), CDR1 reads SGHNT and CDR2 reads YYREEE. From V the trimming removes 4 bases and from J it removes 7 bases, while the gene matches leave 9 bases of the junction unaccounted for. Broad study findings and their caveats: In both the original and validation cohorts, the classifier was reported to diagnose cytomegalovirus status with high specificity and sensitivity. A later genetic analysis reported fewer N-insertions in productive TCRs among donors in an Asian-associated ancestry cluster than the approximately 670-donor mean. In a later analysis, several top co-occurrence clusters were reported to appear linked to parvovirus B19, influenza, CMV and Epstein-Barr virus. Most TCR sequences were observed very rarely across donors, whereas some public TCRs were present in many individuals. Linkage disequilibrium might explain the correlated functional status among segregating V segments, but an unknown experimental factor could not be excluded. Because HLA typing was missing for some donors at each locus, association tests included only the typed subset. A later analysis found that most CMV-associated TCR beta chains appeared HLA-restricted, with HLA associations seemingly driven largely by CMV exposure. The sequencing pipeline was judged likely to have produced a cluster of highly shared sequence variants as a technical artifact. Roughly uniform sequencing depth across donors was assumed in presence/absence analyses, although this assumption may not hold. A later genetic analysis associated a missense DCLRE1C variant with V-gene and J-gene trimming of TCR beta chains, and an independent cohort replicated the association. A few of the identified cytomegalovirus-associated TCR beta chains were confirmed in vitro to be specific for cytomegalovirus antigens. An earlier analysis of 587 of the donors showed that most TCR beta V segments appeared in productive rearrangements either about 87% or about 30% of the time, which broadly matched IMGT annotations. A later analysis found that TCR association rates varied across HLA loci, with DRB1 alleles showing the most associated TCRs and HLA-C alleles the fewest. Because counts were too low, approximately 18 rarely observed V segments, including chromosome 9 orphons, were excluded from the earlier analysis of 500 to 700 of the donors. Specific HLA alleles were associated with 16,951 TCR beta sequences at a false discovery rate of 0.05 in a later analysis. CMV serostatus was the only immune exposure information available for the cohort. The study gave a list of 150 to 200 TCR beta chains associated with cytomegalovirus. Compared with equally common non-associated chains, HLA-associated TCR beta chains in a later analysis were more clonally expanded and had lower generation probabilities. Strong co-occurrence of HLA alleles, especially DR and DQ, made assigning TCR associations to individual alleles difficult. A further reported finding was that TCR beta sequences accurately predicted the HLA-A and HLA-B alleles for most subjects in the first cohort. According to the authors, the approach could potentially be generalized to other disease states and immunological phenotypes. Only TCR beta chains were sequenced in this cohort, and the absence of alpha or paired-chain data limited detectable features. Some IMGT-functional V segments, including TRBV6-2 and TRBV6-3, could not be told apart with the 87-base-pair reads, so those segments were excluded.

The library was made by the immunoSEQ multiplex PCR assay. For the multiplex PCR, a mixture combining 60 forward primers for TCR Vbeta segments and 13 reverse primers for TCR Jbeta segments was used. Amplification of the CDR3 region of rearranged TCR beta genes was performed with a multiplex PCR assay on genomic DNA. On the Illumina HiSeq System, the amplified TCR beta libraries were sequenced as 87-base-pair reads. Processing in the source paper ran as follows. Across the 500 to 750 repertoires, a later analysis counted tens of millions of unique TCR beta chains, about 10 million of which were shared by at least two donors. Raw reads were error-corrected and collapsed into unique sequences by a nearest-neighbor algorithm in which closely related sequences were merged to remove PCR and sequencing errors. V, D and J gene segments were assigned by aligning CDR3 sequences to IMGT reference sequences. For a sequence to be retained, a match of at least six nucleotides to both a V gene segment and a J gene segment was required. Rearrangements were called productive when the CDR3 lacked stop codons and stayed in frame with V and J; all others were non-productive. CDR3 was defined by IMGT convention, running from the second conserved V-encoded cysteine to the conserved J-encoded phenylalanine. Sequences without an unambiguous match to a single V gene segment were excluded from the earlier analysis of approximately 600 of the donors. An earlier analysis of fewer than 750 of the donors called V segments functional above 56.7% productive rearrangements and segregating when the between-donor standard deviation exceeded 5%. A statistical classification framework was built for diagnosing cytomegalovirus status from the catalog of TCR beta chain sequences. In a later analysis, V and J genes were assigned by comparing TCR nucleotide sequences against IMGT/GENE-DB human TR gene sequences. Using the TCRdist pipeline, a later analysis assigned CDR3 sequences along with most-parsimonious VDJ recombination scenarios. In a later analysis, each TCR beta chain was defined by its CDR3 amino acid sequence together with its V-gene family, and reads lacking a unique V-gene family were excluded. To address suspected cross-contamination and a sequencing artifact, a later analysis removed 550 to 750 highly shared, low-generation-probability nucleotide sequences. For each public chain, a later analysis derived a clonal expansion index from normalized ranks of inferred template counts within each repertoire. A later analysis computed generation probabilities with a VDJ recombination model fitted to out-of-frame rearrangements, and checked the results against IGoR. In a later analysis, hypergeometric tests were used to score TCR-TCR, TCR-HLA and TCR-CMV co-occurrence, with a repertoire-size bias correction applied to TCR pairs. False discovery rates were estimated in a later analysis by permuting HLA or CMV assignments 20 times. In a later analysis, co-occurring TCRs were grouped with DBSCAN, and TCRdist sequence similarity was added when clustering was performed within HLA-allele-positive subsets. Repertoires with fewer than 30,000 or more than 120,000 public chains were left out of co-occurrence clustering, as were about 5 repertoires with anomalous nucleotide sharing. Held by TCRdb, this immuneACCESS table contains in-frame sequences only and omits some clones. Under half of the omission traces to an unresolved V gene where checked; the cause of the rest is unknown. The DNA was the basis for D and trimming; V, J and clone size are from that table. This sample lists fewer than 95,000 clones; just over 75% were detected once. Approximately 0.56% of the sample is in the top ten clones.

In total, about 650 healthy bone marrow donors made up the cohort. At the time of sampling, all cohort members were nominally healthy, though unrecorded immune exposures were likely present. The donor was CMV seronegative and was included in the group of over 300 seronegative cohort members. Each donor provided a peripheral blood sample, and peripheral blood mononuclear cells were used for TCR beta sequencing. Genomic DNA was extracted from the blood cell samples with the Qiagen DNeasy Blood Extraction Kit. Recombination linked TRBV5-4 to TRBJ2-1; 15 middle bases align to TRBD2. This clonotype originated in a man younger than 45 in good health and CMV-seronegative. Sequenced material: PBMCs. The nucleotide sequence reads TGTGCCAGCAGCCGAAAAACCGGGACTAGCGGGGGGAATGAGCAGTTCTTC. Its product reads: CASSRKTGTSGGNEQFF.